This passage covers 2 T cell receptor beta chains from one sample sequenced in a study of beta chain features in type 1 diabetes. Findings of the study overall: Significant though moderate, a shortening of TCRB CDR3s appeared in all four CD4+ subsets of Type 1 diabetes patients.

Their specific antigens are unknown. The investigators reverse transcribed all of the isolated RNA, so they sequenced expressed TCRB transcripts. Clones were sequenced by immunoSEQ multiplex PCR, and TCRdb holds only the in-frame ones, with some missing. The sample shows 600,000 to 750,000 clones, 9.5% to 15% of them seen only once. The sequencing input was naive CD4+ T cells from blood. The source of these receptors is a man aged 30 to 39 with type 1 diabetes.

This sequence joins TRBV30 and TRBJ1-6; D gene ambiguous. V was cut by 0 bases and J by 11 bases, with 17 bases left in between. Germline assignment: CDR1 GTSNPN and CDR2 SVGIG (reference sequence). The CDR3 is 15 residues long. The chain's CDR3 is CAWSVPQSRPAPLHF. CDR3 bases: TGTGCCTGGAGTGTACCGCAATCCCGACCTGCACCCCTCCACTTT. Complete variable domain (other parts from reference TRBV30 and TRBJ1-6): SQTIHQWPATLVQPVGSPLSLECTVEGTSNPNLYWYRQAAGRGLQLLFYSVGIGQISSEVPQNLSASRPQDRQFILSSKKLLLSDSGFYLCAWSVPQSRPAPLHFGNGTRLTVT.

This clone was counted between two and nine times. The chain recombines TRBV29-1 with TRBJ1-6; 7 bases are shared with TRBD1. Unmatched junction bases numbered 2, after V lost 4 bases and J lost 5 bases. CDR3 length: 13 residues. Per germline, CDR1 SQVTM and CDR2 ANQGSEA. The CDR3 DNA is TGCAGCGTTGCGACAGGGAATAATTCACCCCTCCACTTT. Protein product: CSVATGNNSPLHF.